The present T cell receptor (beta chain) was sequenced within a study of blood T cells in healthy people across ages. This clonotype showed up just once. The authors ran a second PCR of roughly 6 to 12 cycles using a sample-barcoded 5' primer and a J-beta primer mix. TCRdb re-called the 5' RACE reads through MiXCR, storing one row per CDR3 protein. The table records 850,000 to 1,100,000 distinct CDR3 sequences, under 40% of them present only once. The length of the CDR3 is 16 residues. Trimming left V 7 bases short and J 2 bases short, with 18 bases between. The V gene's germline CDR1 is MNHNS and CDR2 SASEGT.

This sequence was found in a man aged 18 to 30 in good health. The sequenced material came from blood. The V call is TRBV6-1, the J call TRBJ1-3; D is perhaps TRBD1 (6 bases). As DNA, the CDR3 is TGTGCCAGCAAGGACCCACGGGGGGCTGCTGGAAACACCATATATTTT. Translated, it gives CASKDPRGAAGNTIYF.